This T cell receptor beta chain was obtained from a study of T cells after yellow fever vaccination. Turning to the study itself: With SMART-Seq v4 Ultra Low Input, the fractions containing low cell numbers were prepared.

Study-level points and caveats: Contaminating bulk clonotypes could be abundant in FACS-sorted repertoires. The secondary response was weaker, and its peak arrived faster, on day 5 versus 15.

This CDR3 region has 16 residues. After removal of 4 bases from V and 6 bases from J, the junction contained 12 bases not matched to a gene. The germline gives CDR1 SGDLS, CDR2 YYNGEE. This clonotype was detected only a few times. Its antigen is undetermined. TCR cDNA, made by 5'RACE template switching, carried an added universal primer site and UMIs. TCRdb re-called the 5' RACE reads through MiXCR, storing one row per CDR3 protein. The table records under 550,000 distinct CDR3 sequences, 20% to 25% of them present only once. The receptor's source is a young man who received the YFV17D yellow fever vaccine. J is TRBJ2-3 and V is TRBV9, with TRBD1 identical over 9 bases. This material consisted of PBMCs, taken roughly 23 days after the first yellow fever vaccination. The CDR3 sequence: CASSRRLGQGVDTQYF. In DNA, the CDR3 is TGTGCCAGCAGCAGGAGGTTGGGACAGGGAGTGGATACGCAGTATTTT.